Shown below are 19 T cell receptor beta chains from a single sample sequenced in a study of T cell repertoires in cytomegalovirus infection. Using its own MiXCR run on the reads, TCRdb lists one record per CDR3 protein. The top ten clones hold over 85% of a sample with roughly 80,000 distinct CDR3 sequences, roughly 39% of them seen once. No antigen has been assigned to these receptors. Here the sequenced sample was CD8+ T cells from cultured PBMCs, taken from culture after CMV antigen stimulation. Receptors originate from a human donor in good health (CMV status not recorded). Some clones in this sample may be carry-over from other donors' samples.

A few counts support this clonotype. The rearrangement uses TRBV6-1 and TRBJ2-5, with 8 positions matching TRBD2. The CDR3 consists of 18 residues. V lost 2 bases and J lost 5; bases outside the gene matches: 16. The germline gives CDR1 MNHNS, CDR2 SASEGT. The CDR3 region is CASSEINEVIAGMETQYF. In DNA form, the CDR3 reads TGTGCCAGCAGTGAAATAAACGAGGTGATAGCGGGGATGGAGACCCAGTACTTC.

This clonotype came up a few times. The rearrangement uses TRBV4-1 and TRBJ1-4; possibly TRBD1 for D (5 bases). V shed 1 base and J shed 7 bases, with 13 bases lying between them. The germline CDR1 and CDR2 sequences are MGHRA and YSYEKL. The CDR3 has 15 residues. The CDR3 spells CASSQAAGFGEKLFF. CDR3 DNA: TGCGCCAGCAGCCAAGCAGCAGGGTTCGGTGAAAAACTGTTTTTT.

This chain uses TRBV6-6 with TRBJ1-5; D gene uncertain. Trimming left V 6 bases short and J 4 bases short, with 10 bases between. The germline V gene encodes CDR1 MNHNY and CDR2 SVGAGI (reference sequence). CDR3 length: 13 residues. The CDR3 is CASSPTYNQPQHF. The CDR3 DNA is TGTGCCAGCAGCCCCACTTATAATCAGCCCCAGCATTTT.

This clonotype has just a few counts. The rearrangement links TRBV12-5 to TRBJ2-7, with TRBD2 matching 10 bases. CDR1 LGHNT and CDR2 FRNRAP come from the germline V gene. V shed 3 bases and J 2 bases; nucleotides not matched to a gene: 4. CDR3 length: 15 residues. CDR3 in amino acids: CASGFLAGAPYEQYF. Here the CDR3 DNA reads TGTGCTAGTGGTTTTCTAGCGGGGGCCCCCTACGAGCAGTACTTC.

This clonotype was picked up a small number of times. The V gene is TRBV7-2, the J gene TRBJ2-5, with D perhaps TRBD1 or TRBD2 (5 bases each). V lost 5 bases, J lost 5 bases, and 15 bases lay in between. There are 14 residues in the CDR3. Germline loops: CDR1 SGHTA, CDR2 FQGNSA. CDR3 in DNA: TGTGCCAGCAGCCTAGAGGCAGGGACGGAGACCCAGTACTTC. Its translation: CASSLEAGTETQYF.

This clonotype was counted ten times or more. The chain uses TRBV12-3 or TRBV12-4 and TRBJ2-2; D perhaps matches TRBD1 (5 bases). CDR3 length: 13 amino acids. The V gene lost 3 bases and the J gene lost 6 bases, with 8 bases spanning the gap. The CDR3 reads CASSLGLPGELFF. The CDR3 DNA follows: TGTGCCAGCAGTTTGGGGCTGCCCGGGGAGCTGTTTTTT.

The table lists this clonotype with many counts. V is TRBV7-2 and J is TRBJ1-1; D not resolved. The CDR3 loop spans 13 amino acids. Germline V gene lookup returns CDR1 SGHTA and CDR2 FQGNSA. Between the trimmed V and J ends, which lost 4 bases and 6 bases, there was a span of 12 bases. The CDR3 here is CASSYPTHAEAFF. In DNA, the CDR3 is TGTGCCAGCAGCTACCCTACTCACGCTGAAGCTTTCTTT. Variable domain in full (rest from reference TRBV7-2 and TRBJ1-1): GAGVSQSPSNKVTEKGKDVELRCDPISGHTALYWYRQSLGQGLEFLIYFQGNSAPDKSGLPSDRFSAERTGGSVSTLTIQRTQQEDSAVYLCASSYPTHAEAFFGQGTRLTVV.

In this sample, this clonotype turned up a few times. The V call is TRBV11-1, the J call TRBJ2-7, with TRBD1 matching over 7 bases. The CDR3 runs to 14 residues. Germline loops: CDR1 SGHAT, CDR2 FQDESV (reference sequence). The V segment lost 5 bases and the J segment 3 bases; nucleotides outside the gene matches: 7. The CDR3 here is CASSAWDRNYEQYF. The CDR3 coding sequence is TGTGCCAGCAGCGCCTGGGACAGAAACTACGAGCAGTACTTC.

The V and J genes are TRBV27 and TRBJ2-7, with 7 bases aligning to TRBD1. The CDR3 runs 15 residues. Germline-derived CDR1 and CDR2 are MNHEY and SMNVEV (reference sequence). V was clipped by 4 bases and J by 4 bases; unmatched bases: 10. The CDR3 DNA is TGTGCCAGCAGTTCCGCACAGGGGAATATTTACGAGCAGTACTTC. This codes for CASSSAQGNIYEQYF.

This chain uses TRBV6-5 with TRBJ1-1; D is unclear. V was clipped by 0 bases and J by 2 bases, with 4 bases between them. Germline CDR1 and CDR2: MNHEY and SVGAGI. CDR3 length: 13 residues. CDR3 in amino acids: CASSYSDNTEAFF. The CDR3 bases are TGTGCCAGCAGTTACTCGGACAACACTGAAGCTTTCTTT.

This clonotype was counted between two and nine times. This rearrangement joins TRBV5-4 to TRBJ2-1; the D is unclear. V dropped 0 bases and J dropped 7 bases, with 8 bases sitting between them. The CDR3 spans 13 residues. Germline CDR1 and CDR2: SGHNT and YYREEE (reference sequence). The CDR3 DNA sequence: TGTGCCAGCAGCTTGGCCACTGGTAATGAGCAGTTCTTC. This codes for CASSLATGNEQFF.

This clonotype appeared a few times. The chain links TRBV6-2 or TRBV6-3 to TRBJ2-1; D remains unclear. Trimming took off 0 bases at V and 6 bases at J, with 9 bases between the two ends. The CDR3 runs to 14 residues. Germline V gene data show CDR1 as MNHEY and CDR2 as SVGEGT. The chain's CDR3 is CASSYSSVGNEQFF. The CDR3 region has the DNA TGTGCCAGCAGTTACTCGAGTGTGGGCAATGAGCAGTTCTTC.

This clonotype was observed a handful of times. This sequence joins TRBV19 and TRBJ2-7; TRBD1 aligns across 7 bases. The CDR3 extends over 13 amino acids. Germline loops: CDR1 LNHDA, CDR2 SQIVND (reference sequence). The V segment lost 3 bases and the J segment 5 bases; nucleotides outside the gene matches: 4. CDR3 DNA sequence: TGTGCCAGTAGTATTCGACAGGGCCACGAGCAGTACTTC. Its protein is CASSIRQGHEQYF.

The chain employs TRBV7-9 and TRBJ2-7; either TRBD1 or TRBD2 may fit D (7 bases each). The CDR3 length is 12 residues. V lost 5 bases and J lost 7, with 12 bases in between. Per germline, CDR1 SEHNR and CDR2 FQNEAQ (reference sequence). The CDR3 spells CASSPGGDEQYF. The CDR3 DNA reads TGTGCCAGCAGCCCAGGGGGGGATGAGCAGTACTTC.

This rearrangement joins TRBV7-6 to TRBJ1-4; perhaps TRBD1 as D (6 bases). Per the germline V gene, CDR1 is SGHVS and CDR2 is FNYEAQ. The CDR3 has 15 amino acids. V was clipped by 4 bases and J by 8 bases, with 17 bases between them. For the CDR3, the DNA is TGTGCCAGCAGCTCCGGCGGGGGGCCGGGGGAAAAACTGTTTTTT. Its protein is CASSSGGGPGEKLFF.

J is TRBJ1-2 and V is TRBV7-2; 7 positions match TRBD1. The V gene's germline CDR1 is SGHTA and CDR2 FQGNSA. The CDR3 length is 16 residues. The trim removed 0 bases at V and 8 bases at J, leaving 12 bases unmatched. CDR3: CASSLAPSTGSGGYTF. CDR3 nucleotide sequence: TGTGCCAGCAGCTTAGCCCCCTCGACAGGGAGCGGGGGCTACACCTTC.

This chain joins TRBV4-1 and TRBJ2-7, with D perhaps matching TRBD1 (5 bases). Per germline, CDR1 MGHRA and CDR2 YSYEKL. The CDR3 is 13 residues long. The germline V and J ends were trimmed by 0 bases and 6 bases, with 9 bases remaining between them. The DNA for the CDR3 is TGCGCCAGCAGCCAAGACGCAGGGTCCGAGCAGTACTTC. This codes for CASSQDAGSEQYF.

This chain connects TRBV4-1 to TRBJ2-3, with TRBD2 matching 13 bases. Trimming removed 4 bases from V and 3 bases from J; junction bases left unmatched: 4. From germline, CDR1 is MGHRA and CDR2 YSYEKL. The CDR3 is made up of 16 amino acids. CDR3 sequence (DNA): TGCGCCAGCAGCCCACCGGGACTAGCGGGGACAGATACGCAGTATTTT. The encoded protein is CASSPPGLAGTDTQYF.

This clonotype was detected a few times. The rearrangement uses TRBV7-9 and TRBJ1-2, with TRBD1 as a possible D gene (5 bases). Germline loops: CDR1 SEHNR, CDR2 FQNEAQ (reference sequence). V was cut by 5 bases and J by 4 bases, with 17 bases left in between. The CDR3 has 15 amino acids. The CDR3 spells CASSPRLGESYGYTF. The CDR3, as DNA: TGTGCCAGCAGCCCAAGGTTGGGGGAGAGCTATGGCTACACCTTC.